One and the same sample provided the 29 T cell receptor beta chains below, sequenced in a study of control samples from healthy donors and cancer patients. Profiling relied on immunoSEQ multiplex PCR, and the TCRdb table lists in-frame clones only, not all of them. The sample records some 130,000 clones, 80% to 95% being singletons. The sequencing sample was made of blood. These receptors were collected from a man in his forties in good health.

The chain has TRBV3-1 (or the pseudogene TRBV3-2) and TRBJ2-3; D is unclear. The length of the CDR3 is 13 residues. V gave up 4 bases and J gave up 6 bases, with 11 bases separating them. Germline-derived CDR1 and CDR2 are LGHDT and YNNKEL (reference sequence). This CDR3 is CASSPPSGDTQYF. CDR3 coding DNA: TGTGCCAGCAGCCCTCCTAGTGGGGATACGCAGTATTTT.

This chain uses TRBV30 with TRBJ2-7; 9 bases agree with TRBD1. J gave up 3 bases and V 5 bases, and 8 bases lay outside the gene matches. CDR3 length: 14 amino acids. Germline loops: CDR1 GTSNPN, CDR2 SVGIG (reference sequence). CDR3 amino acids: CAWGAPGQGYEQYF. CDR3 in DNA: TGTGCCTGGGGTGCTCCGGGACAGGGCTACGAGCAGTACTTC.

The chain uses TRBV5-1 and TRBJ2-7; a weak D match, TRBD2 (6 bases). V was shortened by 1 base and J by 5 bases, with 16 bases between the two germline ends. The CDR3 is made up of 15 amino acids. Germline lookup yields CDR1 SGHRS and CDR2 YFSETQ. Written as DNA, the CDR3 is TGCGCCAGCAGCTTGCCGAGGGACTCAACACACGAGCAGTACTTC. Protein sequence: CASSLPRDSTHEQYF.

This chain uses TRBV2 with TRBJ2-5; either TRBD1 or TRBD2 may fit D (5 bases each). The CDR3 consists of 15 residues. Germline V CDR1 and CDR2: SNHLY, FYNNEI. Trimming removed 6 bases at V and 7 bases at J, with 21 bases between. Here the CDR3 reads CASRDPREGTGTQYF. The DNA for the CDR3 is TGTGCCAGCAGGGACCCGCGCGAGGGGACGGGGACCCAGTACTTC.

V is TRBV9 and J is TRBJ2-3; the D is unclear. V lost 3 bases and J 2 bases, leaving 4 bases between the germline ends. The V gene's germline CDR1 is SGDLS and CDR2 YYNGEE. The length of the CDR3 is 12 residues. The CDR3 DNA follows: TGTGCCAGCAGCGCCCCCACAGATACGCAGTATTTT. Its translation is CASSAPTDTQYF.

The chain carries TRBV11-3 and TRBJ2-3, with D unresolved. Trimming cost V 3 bases and J 0 bases, with 1 base left between them. Looked up from germline, CDR1 is SGHNT and CDR2 is YENEEA. The CDR3 totals 12 residues. CDR3 nucleotides: TGTGCCAGCAGCTTTAGCACAGATACGCAGTATTTT. Residues: CASSFSTDTQYF.

CDR3 sequence (DNA): TGTGCCATCAGTGAGCGTGAAAAGAAGGACAAGGCTTTCTTT. This codes for CAISEREKKDKAFF. The V and J genes are TRBV10-3 and TRBJ1-1, with D possibly being TRBD1 (5 bases). The CDR3 spans 14 residues. Trimming removed 2 bases at V and 11 bases at J, with 18 bases between. The germline gives CDR1 ENHRY, CDR2 SYGVKD.

V and J are TRBV5-1 and TRBJ2-2; no reliable D call. CDR3 length: 14 amino acids. The germline CDR1 and CDR2 sequences are SGHRS and YFSETQ. V was shortened by 2 bases and J by 7 bases, with 12 bases between the two germline ends. The CDR3: CASSLTTLGGELFF. The CDR3 DNA reads TGCGCCAGCAGCTTAACCACCCTGGGCGGGGAGCTGTTTTTT. Complete variable domain (other parts from reference TRBV5-1 and TRBJ2-2): KAGVTQTPRYLIKTRGQQVTLSCSPISGHRSVSWYQQTPGQGLQFLFEYFSETQRNKGNFPGRFSGRQFSNSRSEMNVSTLELGDSALYLCASSLTTLGGELFFGEGSRLTVL.

This clone was seen once. The CDR3 region is CASSQDTGELFF. In nucleotides, the CDR3 is TGTGCCAGCAGTCAAGACACCGGGGAGCTGTTTTTT. The chain combines TRBV27 with TRBJ2-2, with no clear D. The length of the CDR3 is 12 residues. Trimming removed 5 bases from V and 3 bases from J, with 4 bases in between. The germline gives CDR1 MNHEY, CDR2 SMNVEV (reference sequence).

V gene TRBV28 combines with J gene TRBJ2-7; 7 bases fit TRBD1. The V and J ends lost 4 bases and 0 bases, in that order; junction bases with no gene match: 3. The CDR3 has 14 amino acids. Germline-derived CDR1 and CDR2 are MDHEN and SYDVKM. The CDR3, as DNA: TGTGCCAGCAGTTCTCGGGACAGCTCCTACGAGCAGTACTTC. As protein: CASSSRDSSYEQYF.

J is TRBJ2-1 and V is TRBV27; TRBD2 matches at 11 bases. The CDR3 totals 17 residues. Trimming cost V 6 bases and J 0 bases; bases outside gene matches: 7. CDR1 MNHEY and CDR2 SMNVEV come from the germline V gene (reference sequence). This chain's CDR3 is CASRRTSGGRSYNEQFF. CDR3 nucleotide sequence: TGTGCCAGCAGACGAACTAGCGGGGGACGCTCCTACAATGAGCAGTTCTTC.

The chain combines TRBV11-2 with TRBJ2-2, with 8 bases fitting TRBD2. The ends lost 3 bases at V and 5 bases at J; junction bases unmatched: 5. Per the germline V gene, CDR1 is SGHAT and CDR2 is FQNNGV. The CDR3 is 15 amino acids. The CDR3 loop reads CASSFLAGTTGELFF. The CDR3 DNA follows: TGTGCCAGCAGCTTTTTAGCGGGGACGACCGGGGAGCTGTTTTTT.

This chain links TRBV15 with TRBJ2-1, with TRBD1 identical over 10 bases. The CDR3 spans 15 residues. Germline lookup yields CDR1 LNHNV and CDR2 YYDKDF (reference sequence). J was trimmed by 6 bases and V by 2 bases; bases with no gene match: 4. In DNA, the CDR3 is TGTGCCACCAGCAGAACCGGGACAGGGGTCAATGAGCAGTTCTTC. The encoded protein is CATSRTGTGVNEQFF. The whole variable domain, filled in from reference TRBV15 and TRBJ2-1, reads DAMVIQNPRYQVTQFGKPVTLSCSQTLNHNVMYWYQQKSSQAPKLLFHYYDKDFNNEADTPDNFQSRRPNTSFCFLDIRSPGLGDTAMYLCATSRTGTGVNEQFFGPGTRLTVL.

The rearrangement uses TRBV9 and TRBJ1-1; no definite D call. CDR1 and CDR2 (germline): SGDLS, YYNGEE. The CDR3 has 14 amino acids. Trimming removed 0 bases at V and 0 bases at J, with 6 bases between. CDR3 loop: CASSVDLMNTEAFF. The CDR3, as DNA: TGTGCCAGCAGCGTAGATTTAATGAACACTGAAGCTTTCTTT.

The gene calls are TRBV5-1 and TRBJ2-5, with D tentatively TRBD2 (5 bases). Trimming took 0 bases from V and 5 from J, leaving 11 bases between them. The CDR3 extends over 14 amino acids. The germline CDR1 and CDR2 sequences are SGHRS and YFSETQ. CDR3 DNA: TGCGCCAGCAGCTTGGATCCTAGCACGGAGACCCAGTACTTC. It is translated as CASSLDPSTETQYF.

The gene calls are TRBV28 and TRBJ2-2, with TRBD1 matching over 7 bases. Losses at the gene ends were 6 bases for V and 3 bases for J; bases not matched to a gene: 4. Germline CDR1 reads MDHEN; CDR2 reads SYDVKM. The CDR3 totals 14 residues. CDR3 protein: CASRRQGYTGELFF. CDR3 sequence (DNA): TGTGCCAGCAGGAGACAGGGATACACCGGGGAGCTGTTTTTT.

The chain uses TRBV12-3 or TRBV12-4 and TRBJ2-5; D is perhaps TRBD1 (5 bases). The CDR3 extends over 13 amino acids. Trimming removed 3 bases from V and 5 bases from J, with 10 bases in between. This CDR3 is CASSFQGRETQYF. The CDR3 bases are TGTGCCAGCAGTTTCCAGGGTAGGGAGACCCAGTACTTC.

A remark on this clone: As the CDR3 is not closed by the conserved phenylalanine or tryptophan, this likely results from a read error. No DNA is shown, since the ends of the CDR3 on it are uncertain; the CDR3 is the one TCRdb lists. The chain has TRBV5-8 and TRBJ1-2. From germline, CDR1 is SGHTS and CDR2 YDEGEE. The CDR3 length is 9 residues, termini included. The CDR3: CASSPASPL.

This chain connects TRBV4-2 to TRBJ2-3; 9 nucleotides align to TRBD2. CDR3 size: 18 residues. CDR1 and CDR2 from the germline V gene are LGHNA and YNFKEQ. Trimming removed 0 bases from V and 3 bases from J; junction bases left unmatched: 10. CDR3 sequence (DNA): TGTGCCAGCAGCCAAGATGGAGGCGGGGGGGCTGGTACAGATACGCAGTATTTT. It specifies CASSQDGGGGAGTDTQYF.

The chain joins TRBV10-3 to TRBJ2-7, with D hard to call. The CDR3 runs 16 residues. V lost 3 bases to trimming and J lost 2 bases, with 17 bases between them. Germline CDR1 is ENHRY and CDR2 is SYGVKD. The CDR3 is CAISDSAGSLPYEQYF. CDR3 DNA sequence: TGTGCCATCAGTGACTCGGCCGGATCCTTACCCTACGAGCAGTACTTC.

V and J are TRBV5-1 and TRBJ2-5; no reliable D call. Germline lookup yields CDR1 SGHRS and CDR2 YFSETQ. V lost 0 bases and J lost 1, with 4 bases in between. The CDR3 extends over 13 amino acids. Written as DNA, the CDR3 is TGCGCCAGCAGCTTGGTTAGCCAAGAGACCCAGTACTTC. This codes for CASSLVSQETQYF.

J is TRBJ2-5 and V is TRBV7-8, with 11 positions matching TRBD1. The CDR3 contains 13 residues. The germline gives CDR1 SGHVS, CDR2 FQNEAQ. With 5 bases clipped from V and 7 bases from J, the junction kept 3 bases outside the gene matches. This chain's CDR3 is CASSTGQGGTQYF. For the CDR3, the DNA is TGTGCCAGCAGCACGGGACAGGGGGGGACCCAGTACTTC.

This chain connects TRBV6-5 to TRBJ1-1; a possible D gene is TRBD1 (6 bases). Germline-derived CDR1 and CDR2 are MNHEY and SVGAGI. V dropped 7 bases and J dropped 4 bases, with 13 bases sitting between them. The CDR3 length is 13 residues. CDR3 sequence reads: CASKGGWGTEAFF. CDR3 sequence (DNA): TGTGCCAGCAAGGGGGGATGGGGCACTGAAGCTTTCTTT.

The chain combines TRBV24-1 with TRBJ2-5; the D gene is possibly TRBD2 (5 bases). There are 13 residues in the CDR3. Germline CDR1 KGHDR, CDR2 SFDVKD. The CDR3: CATADAARGTQYF. CDR3 sequence (DNA): TGTGCAACCGCCGATGCGGCACGGGGGACCCAGTACTTC.

The chain combines TRBV24-1 with TRBJ2-7; 7 nucleotides agree with TRBD1. Germline CDR1 and CDR2: KGHDR and SFDVKD. The CDR3 spans 12 residues. V lost 3 bases, J lost 12 bases, and 7 bases stayed unmatched. The CDR3 nucleotides are TGTGCCACCAGTGATACAGGGGACCGCTTGTACTTC. Amino acids: CATSDTGDRLYF.

This chain links TRBV25-1 with TRBJ1-2; 8 bases match TRBD1. Germline V gene sequence: CDR1 MGHDK, CDR2 SYGVNS. The J segment lost 8 bases and the V segment lost 3 bases, leaving 8 bases of the junction unmatched. The CDR3 is 14 residues long. The CDR3 nucleotides are TGTGCCAGCAGTGATCCGACAGGGGTTGAGGGCTACACCTTC. Amino acid sequence: CASSDPTGVEGYTF.

The rearrangement uses TRBV5-6 and TRBJ1-1; D gene unclear. Germline V gene data show CDR1 as SGHDT and CDR2 as YYEEEE. Trimming stripped 3 bases from V and 1 base from J, with 10 bases between. The CDR3 is 14 residues long. In DNA, the CDR3 is TGTGCCAGCAGCTGGGCCGGGTCGAACACTGAAGCTTTCTTT. Protein: CASSWAGSNTEAFF.

The CDR3 nucleotides are TGTGCCAGCAGTGCCGGTGGACCTGGAAACACCATATATTTT. It translates to CASSAGGPGNTIYF. The rearrangement joins TRBV11-3 to TRBJ1-3; D unresolved. CDR3 length: 14 residues. Germline V gene sequence: CDR1 SGHNT, CDR2 YENEEA. Trimming took off 6 bases at V and 2 bases at J, with 11 bases between the two ends.

The chain carries TRBV18 and TRBJ2-4, with TRBD1 as a possible D gene (6 bases). CDR1 is KGHSH, CDR2 LQKENI, per germline. CDR3 length: 17 residues. V was clipped by 2 bases and J by 0 bases, with 14 bases between them. The CDR3 spells CASSPVSTGQAKNIQYF. Here the CDR3 DNA reads TGTGCCAGCTCACCAGTTTCGACAGGTCAAGCCAAAAACATTCAGTACTTC.